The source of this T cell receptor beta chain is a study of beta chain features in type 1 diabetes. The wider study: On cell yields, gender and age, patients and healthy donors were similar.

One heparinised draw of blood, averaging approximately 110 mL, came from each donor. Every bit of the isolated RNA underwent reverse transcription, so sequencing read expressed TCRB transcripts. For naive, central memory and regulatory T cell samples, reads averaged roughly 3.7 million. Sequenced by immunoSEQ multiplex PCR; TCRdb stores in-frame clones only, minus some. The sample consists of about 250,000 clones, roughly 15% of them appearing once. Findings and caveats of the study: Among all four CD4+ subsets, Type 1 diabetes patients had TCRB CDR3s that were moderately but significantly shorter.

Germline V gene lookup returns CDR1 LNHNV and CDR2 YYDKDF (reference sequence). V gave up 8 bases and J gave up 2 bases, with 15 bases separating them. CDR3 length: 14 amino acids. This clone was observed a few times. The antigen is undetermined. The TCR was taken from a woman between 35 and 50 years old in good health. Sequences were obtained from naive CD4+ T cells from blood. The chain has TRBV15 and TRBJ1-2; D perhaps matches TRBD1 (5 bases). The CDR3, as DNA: TGTGCCACCCAGTCGGGGGTAATGAACTATGGCTACACCTTC. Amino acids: CATQSGVMNYGYTF.